This T cell receptor beta chain was captured in a study of human T cells and chemical hapten exposure. The library gave individual cDNA molecules unique molecular identifiers. MiXCR, applied by TCRdb to the RACE reads, yields one record per CDR3 protein. This table has about 100,000 distinct CDR3 sequences, 11% appearing once. Turning to this clonotype: Antigen unknown.

Germline lookup yields CDR1 SGHDT and CDR2 YYEEEE. The V gene lost 4 bases and the J gene lost 6 bases, with 11 bases spanning the gap. The CDR3 spans 13 residues. Time point meaning: patch test 1, 2 weeks after DPC sensitization. Documented treatment: therapeutic diphenylcyclopropenone sensitization with weekly scalp DPC. Samples of blood were obtained prior to the application of each patch test. Findings and caveats of the study: TCRs whose frequency exceeded 1 in 1000 remained the same following DPC sensitization.

The receptor comes from a middle-aged woman with alopecia areata. Some clones in this sample may be carry-over from other donors' samples. The sample in question was whole blood, obtained in connection with sensitization to the hapten diphenylcyclopropenone (DPC). The gene calls are TRBV5-6 and TRBJ1-3, with a possible D match to TRBD1 (5 bases). This chain's CDR3 is CASSAGTLNTIYF. The CDR3 DNA sequence: TGTGCCAGCAGCGCCGGGACGTTAAACACCATATATTTT. Based on the CDR3 plus reference TRBV5-6 and TRBJ1-3, the full variable domain is DAGVTQSPTHLIKTRGQQVTLRCSPKSGHDTVSWYQQALGQGPQFIFQYYEEEERQRGNFPDRFSGHQFPNYSSELNVNALLLGDSALYLCASSAGTLNTIYFGEGSWLTVV.